This T cell receptor beta chain was recorded in a study of T cells in Graves' hyperthyroidism and ophthalmopathy. The length of the CDR3 is 13 residues. V lost 1 base to trimming and J lost 4 bases, with 6 bases between them. Germline V CDR1 and CDR2: SGHVS, FQNEAQ. RNA transcripts gave rise to amplified TCR beta CDR3 regions. HTBI primers drove first-round RT-PCR of the TCR CDR3. In TCRdb, the multiplex PCR reads were re-called with MiXCR into one record per CDR3 protein. This sample has about 340,000 distinct CDR3 sequences, with under 25% found just once. This chain connects TRBV7-8 to TRBJ2-3; no clear D. The sequenced sample consisted of blood. This receptor was taken from a woman in her forties or fifties with Graves' hyperthyroidism. For the CDR3, the DNA is TGTGCCAGCAGCTTAGGGAACCCAGATACGCAGTATTTT. This encodes CASSLGNPDTQYF.